The rows below give T cell receptor beta chains drawn from one sample of a study of blood T cell repertoires in COVID-19. Sequencing used immunoSEQ multiplex PCR; TCRdb keeps in-frame clones, though not all of them. The sample lists roughly 380,000 clones, 89% occurring once. Sequencing was performed on peripheral blood. Source of these receptors: a woman aged 40 to 55 with COVID-19, enrolled during active disease. Each CDR3 is given with its conserved first and last residue. D genes are given only for firm matches. Expanded clones are given a class, and other clones once, few, many or no size at all.

NA | TRBD1 | TRBJ2-1 | TRBV13 | TGTGCCAGCAGCCCGCCTCAACCGGGACAGGGGTACAATGAGCAGTTCTTC | CASSPPQPGQGYNEQFF
NA | NA | TRBJ1-2 | TRBV7-8 | TGTGCCAGCAGCTTAGGGTTGCCAGGGTATAGTGGCTACACCTTC | CASSLGLPGYSGYTF
NA | TRBD1 | TRBJ2-2 | TRBV7-9 | TGTGCCAGCAGCTCCCTTCAGGGGGCCAACACCGGGGAGCTGTTTTTT | CASSSLQGANTGELFF
NA | NA | TRBJ2-3 | TRBV4-3 | TGCGCCAGCAGCCAAGATTCGGGGTACCCAGATACGCAGTATTTT | CASSQDSGYPDTQYF
NA | NA | TRBJ2-7 | TRBV20-1 | TGCAGTGCTAAGCACGAGCAGTACTTC | CSAKHEQYF
once | NA | TRBJ2-7 | TRBV5-4 | TGTGCCAGCAGCCGGGAAGGGAGCTCCTACGAGCAGTACTTC | CASSREGSSYEQYF
NA | NA | TRBJ2-7 | TRBV19 | TGTGCCAGTAGTAGACAGGACTACGAGCAGTACTTC | CASSRQDYEQYF
NA | NA | TRBJ2-3 | TRBV12-5 | TGTGCTAGTGGTTTGGTACAGTCGGTTAGGGCGGGTAGCACAGATACGCAGTATTTT | CASGLVQSVRAGSTDTQYF
NA | TRBD2 | TRBJ2-7 | TRBV6-1 | TGTGCCAGCAGTGAAGATATGGGAGGGCCCTTTGAGCAGTACTTC | CASSEDMGGPFEQYF
NA | NA | TRBJ2-7 | TRBV19 | TGTGCCAGTAGTTCCGCTTTCCGGGACACTAGTTCCTACGAGCAGTACTTC | CASSSAFRDTSSYEQYF
NA | NA | TRBJ1-6 | TRBV28 | TGTGCCAGCAGTTTGGGTAGCGGTTCACCCCTCCACTTT | CASSLGSGSPLHF
NA | TRBD2 | TRBJ2-5 | TRBV6-2/TRBV6-3 | TGTGCCAGCAGTTACGGCCTGACTAGCGGGGACCAAGAGACCCAGTACTTC | CASSYGLTSGDQETQYF
NA | TRBD1 | TRBJ1-1 | TRBV6-5 | TGTGCCAGCAGTTACCCCGGACAGGGAGGGGCTGAAGCTTTCTTT | CASSYPGQGGAEAFF
NA | NA | TRBJ2-3 | TRBV19 | TGTGCCAGTAGTCCCCGTGGCACCTTAGATACGCAGTATTTT | CASSPRGTLDTQYF
NA | NA | TRBJ1-5 | TRBV7-2 | TGTGCCAGCAGCTTCGCGGGGGGGATAGACTCGCCCCAGCATTTT | CASSFAGGIDSPQHF
NA | NA | TRBJ1-1 | TRBV4-3 | TGCGCCAGCTCGACCGGGGTTAACACTGAAGCTTTCTTT | CASSTGVNTEAFF
NA | NA | TRBJ2-2 | TRBV5-1 | TGCGCCAGCAGCTTTAACAGGGCCGCAAACACCGGGGAGCTGTTTTTT | CASSFNRAANTGELFF
NA | TRBD2 | TRBJ2-2 | TRBV7-9 | TGTGCCAGCAGCCAACGGGGGGGCACCGGGGAGCTGTTTTTT | CASSQRGGTGELFF
NA | TRBD1 | TRBJ2-1 | TRBV7-2 | TGTGCCAGCAGCTTAGCGGGACAGGGACTCAATGAGCAGTTCTTC | CASSLAGQGLNEQFF
NA | NA | TRBJ1-6 | TRBV12-3/TRBV12-4 | TGTGCCAGCAGCCGACAAAAATCACCCCTCCACTTT | CASSRQKSPLHF
many | NA | TRBJ2-6 | TRBV6-2/TRBV6-3 | TGTGCCAGCAGCCCGAGAGGGTCTGGGGCCAACGTCCTGACTTTC | CASSPRGSGANVLTF
once | NA | TRBJ2-7 | TRBV28 | TGTGCCAGCTCGTCCAGCTACGAGCAGTACTTC | CASSSSYEQYF
few | NA | TRBJ1-6 | TRBV7-2 | TGTGCCAGCAGTGTATTCGGGGGGGAGAATTCACCCCTCCACTTT | CASSVFGGENSPLHF
NA | NA | TRBJ1-5 | TRBV10-3 | TGTGCCATCAGTGAATCTAGCACCCAGTCGTTGCATTTT | CAISESSTQSLHF
NA | NA | TRBJ2-2 | TRBV5-1 | TGCGCCAGCAGCTACGACAGTAGAAACACCGGGGAGCTGTTTTTT | CASSYDSRNTGELFF
once | NA | TRBJ2-7 | TRBV2 | TGTGCCAGCAGTGAAGGTCCCAGGGCACCCTACGAGCAGTACTTC | CASSEGPRAPYEQYF
NA | NA | TRBJ2-3 | TRBV7-2 | TGTGCCAGCAGCTTAGCCCTTCGGCGCGGAGCGGTCACAGATACGCAGTATTTT | CASSLALRRGAVTDTQYF
once | TRBD1 | TRBJ1-5 | TRBV27 | TGTGCCAGCAGTCCCGACAGGGAGAATCAGCCCCAGCATTTT | CASSPDRENQPQHF